These 17 T cell receptor beta chains were sequenced from one sample in a study of Graves' ophthalmopathy and Graves' hyperthyroidism. Scientists amplified the TCR beta CDR3 regions from RNA transcripts. The first-round RT-PCR employed HTBI primers together with the Qiagen OneStep RT-PCR kit. A multiplex PCR was then performed as the second round. TCRdb analysed the multiplex PCR reads with MiXCR anew, one entry per CDR3 protein. Of over a million distinct CDR3 sequences listed, less than 45% are singletons. The sequenced sample consisted of peripheral blood or thyroid tissue (not recorded which). The receptors come from an adult man with Graves' hyperthyroidism.

This clonotype has a count of ten or more. This chain links TRBV25-1 with TRBJ1-4, with TRBD1 matching over 7 bases. Germline loops: CDR1 MGHDK, CDR2 SYGVNS. With V trimmed by 6 bases and J by 7 bases, 14 bases remained unmatched. CDR3 length: 16 residues. Written as DNA, the CDR3 is TGTGCCAGCAGGTCAACGGACAGGATGGGAGCTGAAAAACTGTTTTTT. This codes for CASRSTDRMGAEKLFF.

This clonotype was recorded many times. This sequence joins TRBV7-2 and TRBJ2-5; 9 nucleotides align to TRBD1. The CDR3 has 15 residues. Germline V gene sequence: CDR1 SGHTA, CDR2 FQGNSA. The J segment lost 0 bases and the V segment lost 7 bases, leaving 6 bases of the junction unmatched. The chain's CDR3 is CASNHRGLNQETQYF. DNA of the CDR3: TGTGCCAGCAACCACAGGGGGCTTAACCAAGAGACCCAGTACTTC.

CDR3 loop: CSVGLTGGETQYF. The CDR3 nucleotides are TGCAGCGTTGGGTTGACAGGCGGAGAGACCCAGTACTTC. This chain links TRBV29-1 with TRBJ2-5, with D possibly being TRBD1 (6 bases). The CDR3 loop spans 13 amino acids. Looked up from germline, CDR1 is SQVTM and CDR2 is ANQGSEA. Between the trimmed V and J ends, which lost 4 bases and 4 bases, there was a span of 13 bases. The whole variable domain, filled in from reference TRBV29-1 and TRBJ2-5, reads SAVISQKPSRDICQRGTSLTIQCQVDSQVTMMFWYRQQPGQSLTLIATANQGSEATYESGFVIDKFPISRPNLTFSTLTVSNMSPEDSSIYLCSVGLTGGETQYFGPGTRLLVL.

The chain is built from TRBV7-9 and TRBJ1-6; 12 bases agree with TRBD1. Germline values: CDR1 SEHNR, CDR2 FQNEAQ (reference sequence). The CDR3 consists of 22 residues. After removal of 0 bases from V and 0 bases from J, the junction contained 12 bases not matched to a gene. The CDR3 loop reads CASSLAANLGQGASSYNSPLHF. The CDR3, as DNA: TGTGCCAGCAGCTTAGCGGCCAATCTGGGACAGGGGGCGAGCTCCTATAATTCACCCCTCCACTTT. Using reference TRBV7-9 and TRBJ1-6 for the parts outside the CDR3, the full variable domain is DTGVSQNPRHKITKRGQNVTFRCDPISEHNRLYWYRQTLGQGPEFLTYFQNEAQLEKSRLLSDRFSAERPKGSFSTLEIQRTEQGDSAMYLCASSLAANLGQGASSYNSPLHFGNGTRLTVT.

This clonotype has ten or more counts. This chain links TRBV29-1 with TRBJ1-2, with TRBD1 identical over 8 bases. This CDR3 comprises 15 residues. In germline, CDR1 is SQVTM, CDR2 ANQGSEA. Germline trimming cut 3 bases from V and 4 bases from J; bases unmatched to any gene: 10. Here the CDR3 reads CSVDDKQGELYGYTF. The DNA for the CDR3 is TGCAGCGTTGACGACAAACAGGGGGAACTCTATGGCTACACCTTC.

This chain uses TRBV20-1 with TRBJ2-5; D remains ambiguous. Per the germline V gene, CDR1 is DFQATT and CDR2 is SNEGSKA (reference sequence). The CDR3 has 11 amino acids. Trimming cost V 6 bases and J 6 bases, with 11 bases left between them. In nucleotides, the CDR3 is TGCAGTGCCCGAAGGCAAAAGACCCAGTACTTC. It specifies CSARRQKTQYF.

The rearrangement joins TRBV7-6 to TRBJ2-5, with 9 positions matching TRBD1. The CDR3 is 16 amino acids. The germline V gene has CDR1 SGHVS and CDR2 FNYEAQ. V lost 6 bases, J lost 1 base, and 9 bases stayed unmatched. The CDR3 nucleotides are TGTGCCAGCAGTAACCCGACAGGGGGTTCCCAAGAGACCCAGTACTTC. Protein product: CASSNPTGGSQETQYF. The whole variable domain, remainder taken from reference TRBV7-6 and TRBJ2-5, is GAGVSQSPRYKVTKRGQDVALRCDPISGHVSLYWYRQALGQGPEFLTYFNYEAQQDKSGLPNDRFSAERPEGSISTLTIQRTEQRDSAMYRCASSNPTGGSQETQYFGPGTRLLVL.

This clonotype appeared a few times. This clone may be a read error of a much larger clone one base away. The rearrangement joins TRBV20-1 to TRBJ1-5, with D possibly TRBD1 on 5 matching bases. Trimming pared 6 bases from V and 4 bases from J, leaving 13 bases between. This CDR3 contains 13 residues. CDR1 is DFQATT, CDR2 SNEGSKA, per germline (reference sequence). CDR3 sequence (DNA): TGCAGTGCCTCGCCGGGGCCAAATCAGCCCCAGCATTTT. The encoded protein is CSASPGPNQPQHF.

This clonotype was seen repeatedly, ten times or more. The chain couples TRBV11-2 to TRBJ2-7; D gene ambiguous. V lost 3 bases, J lost 7 bases, and 10 bases lay in between. The CDR3 is 12 residues long. The germline V gene has CDR1 SGHAT and CDR2 FQNNGV. The CDR3 sequence is CASSLDVGEQYF. Here the CDR3 DNA reads TGTGCCAGCAGCTTGGACGTGGGGGAGCAGTACTTC.

As to this clonotype: This may stem from a read error, because a much larger clone lies one nucleotide away. This chain joins TRBV7-9 and TRBJ2-7, with 8 bases fitting TRBD1. Looked up from germline, CDR1 is SEHNR and CDR2 is FQNEAQ (reference sequence). The CDR3 totals 17 residues. With V trimmed by 5 bases and J by 2 bases, 14 bases remained unmatched. Here the CDR3 reads CASSPGTGTRHAYEQYF. The CDR3 nucleotides are TGTGCCAGCAGCCCGGGGACAGGCACCCGACACGCCTACGAGCAGTACTTC.

A word on this clonotype: One junction end does not reproduce the germline sequence, and a read error may be involved. The V and J genes are TRBV24-1 and TRBJ2-7, with D hard to call. The CDR3 length is 13 residues. The germline V gene encodes CDR1 KGHDR and CDR2 SFDVKD. CDR3 in amino acids: CASSPGRISEQYF. DNA for the CDR3: TGTGCCAGCAGTCCGGGCAGAATAAGCGAGCAGTACTTC.

Many counts were recorded for this clonotype. V is TRBV2 and J is TRBJ2-7, with unresolved D. There are 15 residues in the CDR3. The germline V gene encodes CDR1 SNHLY and CDR2 FYNNEI. V shed 7 bases and J shed 0 bases, with 16 bases lying between them. The CDR3 coding sequence is TGTGCCAGCACCACCCCGATTACGGGCTCCTACGAGCAGTACTTC. Residues: CASTTPITGSYEQYF. The full variable domain, completed using reference TRBV2 and TRBJ2-7, is EPEVTQTPSHQVTQMGQEVILRCVPISNHLYFYWYRQILGQKVEFLVSFYNNEISEKSEIFDDQFSVERPDGSNFTLKIRSTKLEDSAMYFCASTTPITGSYEQYFGPGTRLTVT.

This clonotype was picked up many times. This chain joins TRBV29-1 and TRBJ2-7; the D gene is possibly TRBD2 (6 bases). V was cut by 4 bases and J by 7 bases, with 14 bases left in between. This CDR3 is 12 amino acids long. Germline V gene sequence: CDR1 SQVTM, CDR2 ANQGSEA. The CDR3 sequence: CSVASVTWEQYF. CDR3 nucleotide sequence: TGCAGCGTTGCTAGCGTGACATGGGAGCAGTACTTC.

This clonotype was observed a handful of times. This rearrangement joins TRBV7-2 to TRBJ1-1; D unresolved. Trimming pared 5 bases from V and 5 bases from J, leaving 21 bases between. This CDR3 is 16 amino acids long. CDR1 SGHTA and CDR2 FQGNSA come from the germline V gene. The CDR3 sequence is CASSPKRSALETEAFF. The CDR3, as DNA: TGTGCCAGCAGCCCTAAGAGGTCAGCCCTGGAGACTGAAGCTTTCTTT.

This clonotype was seen ten or more times. The chain links TRBV19 to TRBJ1-2; 8 nucleotides line up with TRBD1. V shed 10 bases and J 7 bases; nucleotides not matched to a gene: 11. Germline-derived CDR1 and CDR2 are LNHDA and SQIVND (reference sequence). The CDR3 is 13 residues long. The CDR3 protein is CAIRADRVGGYTF. For the CDR3, the DNA is TGTGCCATCCGAGCGGACAGGGTTGGTGGCTACACCTTC.

CDR3 DNA sequence: TGTGCCAGCAGATCCCCACAGGGCGGAGATTATAATTCACCCCTCCACTTT. Translated, it gives CASRSPQGGDYNSPLHF. The chain has TRBV25-1 and TRBJ1-6, with D perhaps TRBD1 (6 bases). The CDR3 extends over 17 amino acids. Germline V gene data show CDR1 as MGHDK and CDR2 as SYGVNS. The V end was cut by 6 bases, the J end by 4 bases, with 19 bases between.

The chain has TRBV7-9 and TRBJ2-2; 7 positions agree with TRBD1. Trimming removed 4 bases from V and 7 bases from J; junction bases left unmatched: 6. The CDR3 extends over 14 amino acids. In germline, CDR1 is SEHNR, CDR2 FQNEAQ (reference sequence). The CDR3 DNA sequence: TGTGCCAGCAGCTCCGACAGGGTTAACGGGGAGCTGTTTTTT. It is translated as CASSSDRVNGELFF.